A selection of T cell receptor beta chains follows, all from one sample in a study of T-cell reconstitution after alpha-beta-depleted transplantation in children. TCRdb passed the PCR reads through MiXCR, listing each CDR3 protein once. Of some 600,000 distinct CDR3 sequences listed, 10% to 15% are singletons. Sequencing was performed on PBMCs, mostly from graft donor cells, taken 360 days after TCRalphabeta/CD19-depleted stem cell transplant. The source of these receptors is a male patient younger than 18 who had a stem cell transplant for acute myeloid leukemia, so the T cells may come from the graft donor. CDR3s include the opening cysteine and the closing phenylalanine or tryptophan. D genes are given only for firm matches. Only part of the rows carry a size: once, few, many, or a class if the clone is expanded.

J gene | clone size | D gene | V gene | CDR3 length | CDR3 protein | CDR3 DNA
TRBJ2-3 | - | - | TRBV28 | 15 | CASSFRLTSTDTQYF | TGTGCCAGCAGTTTTCGCCTAACTAGCACAGATACGCAGTATTTT
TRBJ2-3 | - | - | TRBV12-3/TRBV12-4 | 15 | CASSLGGWDTDTQYF | TGTGCCAGCAGTCTCGGGGGCTGGGACACAGATACGCAGTATTTT
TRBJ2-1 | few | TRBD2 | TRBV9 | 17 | CASSVVSLAGGRNEQFF | TGTGCCAGCAGCGTAGTATCCCTAGCGGGAGGGCGCAATGAGCAGTTCTTC
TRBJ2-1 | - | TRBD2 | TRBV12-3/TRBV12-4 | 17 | CASSGDGLAGAYNEQFF | TGTGCCAGCAGTGGTGACGGACTAGCGGGAGCATACAATGAGCAGTTCTTC
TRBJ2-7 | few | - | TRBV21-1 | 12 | CASSKEGQPKYF | TGTGCCAGCAGCAAAGAAGGGCAACCTAAGTACTTC
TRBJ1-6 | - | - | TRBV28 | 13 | CASSPRGFRSLHF | TGTGCCAGCAGCCCTCGGGGGTTCAGGTCCCTCCACTTT
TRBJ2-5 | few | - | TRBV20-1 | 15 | CSASVSGPYQETQYF | TGCAGTGCTAGTGTAAGCGGACCGTACCAAGAGACCCAGTACTTC
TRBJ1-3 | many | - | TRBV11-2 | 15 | CASSLRLGTGNTIYF | TGTGCCAGCAGCTTACGTTTGGGGACTGGAAACACCATATATTTT
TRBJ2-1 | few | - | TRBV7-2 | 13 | CASSLLLGAEQFF | TGTGCCAGCAGCTTACTACTAGGGGCTGAGCAGTTCTTC
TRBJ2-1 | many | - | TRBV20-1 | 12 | CSAAYEGGEQFF | TGCAGTGCCGCCTACGAGGGGGGTGAGCAGTTCTTC
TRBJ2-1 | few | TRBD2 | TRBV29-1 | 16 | CSVCSGLAGPYNEQFF | TGCAGCGTGTGTTCGGGTCTAGCGGGACCCTACAATGAGCAGTTCTTC
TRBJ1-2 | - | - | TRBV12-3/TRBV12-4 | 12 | CASSPRTDGYTF | TGTGCCAGCAGTCCCCGGACAGACGGCTACACCTTC
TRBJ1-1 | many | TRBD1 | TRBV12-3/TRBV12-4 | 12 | CAGQGANTEAFF | TGTGCTGGACAGGGGGCGAACACTGAAGCTTTCTTT
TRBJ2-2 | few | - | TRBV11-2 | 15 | CASSTLVGNTGELFF | TGTGCCAGCAGTACTCTAGTCGGGAACACCGGGGAGCTGTTTTTT
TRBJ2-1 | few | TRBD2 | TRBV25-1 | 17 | CASSEIVRLAGYNEQFF | TGTGCCAGCAGTGAAATAGTCCGACTAGCGGGTTACAATGAGCAGTTCTTC
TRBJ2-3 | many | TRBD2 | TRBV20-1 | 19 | CSARDSAYRLAGEADTQYF | TGCAGTGCTAGAGATTCCGCGTACAGACTAGCGGGAGAGGCAGATACGCAGTATTTT
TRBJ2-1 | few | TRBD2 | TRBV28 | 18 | CASSRRPGTSGRGNEQFF | TGTGCCAGCAGTCGACGTCCCGGGACTAGCGGGAGAGGAAATGAGCAGTTCTTC
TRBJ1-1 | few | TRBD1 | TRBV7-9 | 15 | CASSPRGPGETEAFF | TGTGCCAGCAGCCCCAGGGGGCCGGGAGAGACTGAAGCTTTCTTT
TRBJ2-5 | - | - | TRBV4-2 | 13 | CASRLDYQETQYF | TGTGCCAGCAGACTGGACTATCAAGAGACCCAGTACTTC
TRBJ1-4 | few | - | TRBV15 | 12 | CATSRDDEKLFF | TGTGCCACCAGCAGAGATGATGAAAAACTGTTTTTT
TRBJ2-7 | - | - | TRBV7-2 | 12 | CASSLWQTEQYF | TGTGCCAGCAGCTTATGGCAGACCGAGCAGTACTTC
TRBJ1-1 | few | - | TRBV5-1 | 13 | CASSYRENTEAFF | TGCGCCAGCAGTTACAGGGAGAACACTGAAGCTTTCTTT
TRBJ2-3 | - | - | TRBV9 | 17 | CASSVELGAPSTDTQYF | TGTGCCAGCAGCGTCGAGTTGGGGGCGCCTAGCACAGATACGCAGTATTTT
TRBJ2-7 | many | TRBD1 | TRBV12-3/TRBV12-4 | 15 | CASSPLRDSRKEQYF | TGTGCCAGCAGCCCCCTTCGGGACAGCCGTAAGGAGCAGTACTTC
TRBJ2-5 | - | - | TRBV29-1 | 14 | CSVAGALIQETQYF | TGCAGCGTTGCAGGGGCCCTAATCCAAGAGACCCAGTACTTC
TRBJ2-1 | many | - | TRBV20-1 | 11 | CSARFENEQFF | TGCAGTGCTAGATTTGAGAATGAGCAGTTCTTC
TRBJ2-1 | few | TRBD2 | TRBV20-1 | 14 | CSAKGLAGPHEQFF | TGCAGTGCTAAAGGGCTAGCGGGGCCTCATGAGCAGTTCTTC
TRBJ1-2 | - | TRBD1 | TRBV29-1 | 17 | CSVEDQRTGGFGYGYTF | TGCAGCGTTGAAGATCAGAGGACAGGGGGTTTCGGCTATGGCTACACCTTC
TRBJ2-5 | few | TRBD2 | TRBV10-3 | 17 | CAISAPTTSGREETQYF | TGTGCCATCAGTGCTCCGACGACTAGCGGGAGGGAAGAGACCCAGTACTTC
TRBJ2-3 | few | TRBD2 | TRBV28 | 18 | CASSWGLAGEGVGDTQYF | TGTGCCAGCAGTTGGGGACTAGCGGGAGAGGGGGTAGGAGATACGCAGTATTTT
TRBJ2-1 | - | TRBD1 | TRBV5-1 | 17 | CASSLPTGISSYNEQFF | TGCGCCAGCAGCTTGCCGACAGGGATAAGCTCCTACAATGAGCAGTTCTTC
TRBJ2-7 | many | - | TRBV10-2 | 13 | CASSEIGWNEQYF | TGCGCCAGCAGTGAGATCGGTTGGAACGAGCAGTACTTC
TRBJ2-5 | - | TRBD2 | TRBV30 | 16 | CAWGEGLAVYQETQYF | TGTGCCTGGGGAGAGGGTCTAGCGGTATACCAAGAGACCCAGTACTTC
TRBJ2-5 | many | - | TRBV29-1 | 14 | CSVSAGNKQETQYF | TGCAGCGTTTCTGCGGGGAACAAGCAAGAGACCCAGTACTTC
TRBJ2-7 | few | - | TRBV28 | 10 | CATGFYEQYF | TGTGCCACAGGGTTCTACGAGCAGTACTTC
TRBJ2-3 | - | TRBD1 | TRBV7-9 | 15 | CASTLGDRRTDTQYF | TGTGCCAGCACCTTGGGGGACAGGAGAACAGATACGCAGTATTTT
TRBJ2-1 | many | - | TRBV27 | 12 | CATSIIGDEQFF | TGTGCCACCAGCATCATAGGGGATGAGCAGTTCTTC
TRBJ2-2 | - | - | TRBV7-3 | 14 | CASSLSPWTGELFF | TGTGCCAGCAGCTTATCACCGTGGACCGGGGAGCTGTTTTTT
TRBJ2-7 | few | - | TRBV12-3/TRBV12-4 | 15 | CASSLAWTDAYEQYF | TGTGCCAGCAGTTTAGCCTGGACAGACGCCTACGAGCAGTACTTC
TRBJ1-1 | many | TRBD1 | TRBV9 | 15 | CASSYRTGMNTEAFF | TGTGCCAGCAGCTACCGGACAGGGATGAACACTGAAGCTTTCTTT
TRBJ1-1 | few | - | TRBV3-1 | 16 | CASSSGSPGLNTEAFF | TGTGCCAGCAGCTCCGGGTCGCCCGGTCTGAACACTGAAGCTTTCTTT
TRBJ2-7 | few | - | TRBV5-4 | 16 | CASSSPPGTGPGKQYF | TGTGCCAGCAGCTCCCCCCCCGGGACTGGTCCGGGAAAGCAGTACTTC
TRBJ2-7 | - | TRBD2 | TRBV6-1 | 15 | CASSGTLAGSYEQYF | TGTGCCAGCAGTGGAACGCTAGCGGGTTCCTACGAGCAGTACTTC
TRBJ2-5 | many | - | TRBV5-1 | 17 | CASSLGLLTNSQETQYF | TGCGCCAGCAGCTTGGGGCTGCTGACCAATTCGCAAGAGACCCAGTACTTC
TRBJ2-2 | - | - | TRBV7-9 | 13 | CASSLVHTGELFF | TGTGCCAGCAGCTTAGTGCACACCGGGGAGCTGTTTTTT
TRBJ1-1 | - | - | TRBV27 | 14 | CASSLLGPDTEAFF | TGTGCCAGCAGTTTACTGGGGCCTGACACTGAAGCTTTCTTT
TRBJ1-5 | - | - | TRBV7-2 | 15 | CASSPARGGGQPQHF | TGTGCCAGCAGCCCAGCAAGGGGAGGTGGTCAGCCCCAGCATTTT
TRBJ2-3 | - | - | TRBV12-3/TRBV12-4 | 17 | CASSLGSQLLPTDTQYF | TGTGCCAGCAGTTTAGGGTCGCAGCTCCTACCCACAGATACGCAGTATTTT
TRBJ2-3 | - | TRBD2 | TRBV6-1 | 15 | CASRLGLAPTDTQYF | TGTGCCAGCAGATTGGGACTAGCGCCCACAGATACGCAGTATTTT
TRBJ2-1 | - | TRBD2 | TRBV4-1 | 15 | CASSPGLTDYNEQFF | TGCGCCAGCAGCCCGGGACTAACGGATTACAATGAGCAGTTCTTC
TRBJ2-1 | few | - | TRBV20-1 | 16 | CSASDSLSYLLDEQFF | TGCAGTGCTAGCGACAGTCTCTCTTACTTGTTGGATGAGCAGTTCTTC
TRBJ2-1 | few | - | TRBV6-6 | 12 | CASSYSTELDRF | TGTGCCAGCAGTTACTCGACGGAACTCGATCGATTC
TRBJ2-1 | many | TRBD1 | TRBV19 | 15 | CASSTKPGQSSEQFF | TGTGCCAGTAGTACAAAACCGGGACAGAGTTCGGAGCAGTTCTTC
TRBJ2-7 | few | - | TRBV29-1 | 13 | CSVEGGEFYEQYF | TGCAGCGTTGAGGGGGGAGAGTTCTACGAGCAGTACTTC
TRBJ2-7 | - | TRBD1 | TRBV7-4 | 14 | CACSLQGFRYEQYF | TGTGCCTGCAGCCTACAGGGGTTTCGGTACGAGCAGTACTTC
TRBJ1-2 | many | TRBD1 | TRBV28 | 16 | CASSSPGQGPNYGYTF | TGTGCCAGCAGTTCGCCCGGACAGGGACCTAACTATGGCTACACCTTC
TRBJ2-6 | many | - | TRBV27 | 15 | CASSFGWVGANVLTF | TGTGCCAGCAGTTTTGGGTGGGTTGGGGCCAACGTCCTGACTTTC
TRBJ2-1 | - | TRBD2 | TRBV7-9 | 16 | CASSLPGLAGEGEQFF | TGTGCCAGCAGCTTACCGGGACTAGCGGGAGAGGGTGAGCAGTTCTTC
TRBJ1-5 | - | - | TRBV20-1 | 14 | CSAVGAGGSWPQHF | TGCAGTGCTGTAGGGGCCGGGGGGTCTTGGCCCCAGCATTTT